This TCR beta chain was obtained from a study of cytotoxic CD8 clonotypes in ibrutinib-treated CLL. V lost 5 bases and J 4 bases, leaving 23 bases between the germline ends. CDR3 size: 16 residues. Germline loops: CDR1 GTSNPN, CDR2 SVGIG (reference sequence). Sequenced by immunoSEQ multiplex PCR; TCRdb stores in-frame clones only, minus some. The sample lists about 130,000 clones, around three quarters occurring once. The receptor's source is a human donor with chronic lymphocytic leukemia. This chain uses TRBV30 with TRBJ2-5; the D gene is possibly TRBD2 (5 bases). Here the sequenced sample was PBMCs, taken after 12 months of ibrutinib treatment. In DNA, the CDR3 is TGTGCCTGGCACGACCCTTATGAGGGAGCAATAGAGACCCAGTACTTC. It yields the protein CAWHDPYEGAIETQYF.